Shown below are 31 T cell receptor beta chains from a single sample sequenced in a study of graft-versus-host responses after intestinal transplantation. These receptors lack a known antigen. Assay: immunoSEQ multiplex PCR; the TCRdb copy retains only in-frame clones and omits some. This sample has more than 85,000 clones, with around 90% found just once. Sequenced material: unstimulated CD8+ T cells sorted from spleen or lymph node cells, taken before transplant. The receptors come from a human donor who was the organ donor for an intestinal transplant.

The chain joins TRBV29-1 to TRBJ2-7, with D possibly being TRBD1 (5 bases). CDR1 SQVTM and CDR2 ANQGSEA come from the germline V gene. V was pared by 7 bases and J by 0 bases, with 10 bases between. The CDR3 is 12 amino acids. CDR3 loop: CSASDSSYEQYF. The CDR3 DNA reads as TGCAGCGCCTCTGACAGCTCCTACGAGCAGTACTTC.

J is TRBJ2-1 and V is TRBV5-6; 9 bases agree with TRBD2. Germline trimming cut 0 bases from V and 9 bases from J; bases unmatched to any gene: 1. The length of the CDR3 is 13 residues. Per the germline V gene, CDR1 is SGHDT and CDR2 is YYEEEE. For the CDR3, the DNA is TGTGCCAGCAGCTTGGCAGCGGGAGGTGAGCAGTTCTTC. This codes for CASSLAAGGEQFF.

The chain links TRBV15 to TRBJ2-5; D possibly corresponds to TRBD2 (6 bases). The germline V and J ends were trimmed by 7 bases and 5 bases, with 20 bases remaining between them. Germline lookup yields CDR1 LNHNV and CDR2 YYDKDF (reference sequence). The CDR3 loop spans 15 amino acids. The CDR3 region is CATTDIGGLEETQYF. Written as DNA, the CDR3 is TGTGCCACCACTGATATTGGGGGGTTGGAGGAGACCCAGTACTTC.

The chain couples TRBV4-1 to TRBJ2-3; 11 nucleotides match TRBD2. This CDR3 contains 15 residues. The ends lost 4 bases at V and 4 bases at J; junction bases unmatched: 4. Germline assignment: CDR1 MGHRA and CDR2 YSYEKL. CDR3 sequence reads: CASSPTSGAADTQYF. The CDR3 DNA follows: TGCGCCAGCAGCCCGACTAGCGGGGCAGCAGATACGCAGTATTTT.

In its sample, this clone was seen a few times. The V and J genes are TRBV7-9 and TRBJ1-5; tentative D call: TRBD1 (6 bases). V was trimmed by 11 bases and J by 4 bases, leaving 12 bases between them. The CDR3 contains 12 residues. Germline V CDR1 and CDR2: SEHNR, FQNEAQ (reference sequence). The CDR3, as DNA: TGTGCCTCTCAACAGGGAAATCAGCCCCAGCATTTT. It encodes CASQQGNQPQHF.

The J gene is TRBJ2-4, the V gene TRBV7-9, with a weak D call TRBD2 (5 bases). CDR3 length: 12 residues. The germline CDR1 and CDR2 sequences are SEHNR and FQNEAQ (reference sequence). The V and J ends lost 7 bases and 1 base respectively, with 5 bases between them. The CDR3: CASTGAKNIQYF. The CDR3 DNA reads TGTGCCAGCACGGGGGCCAAAAACATTCAGTACTTC.

This chain joins TRBV28 and TRBJ1-3; TRBD1 might be the D (6 bases). This CDR3 is 13 amino acids long. V was clipped by 5 bases and J by 8 bases, with 13 bases between them. Germline CDR1 and CDR2: MDHEN and SYDVKM. CDR3 sequence: CASSETYRDTIYF. For the CDR3, the DNA is TGTGCCAGCAGTGAGACGTACAGGGACACCATATATTTT.

The chain has TRBV21-1 and TRBJ2-7; TRBD1, the table's D call, lacks a check against the DNA. TRBV21-1 is a pseudogene. The CDR3 has 15 residues. The CDR3 coding sequence is TGTGCCAGCAAAACCTCCGGGACAGGGGGTTACGAGCAGTACTTC. Translated: CASKTSGTGGYEQYF.

V gene TRBV6-7 combines with J gene TRBJ1-1; tentative D call: TRBD1 (5 bases). TRBV6-7 has ORF status, its function being uncertain. Trimming took off 0 bases at V and 5 bases at J, with 16 bases between the two ends. The CDR3 consists of 16 residues. CDR3 loop: CASSYSRRGLGTEAFF. CDR3 sequence (DNA): TGTGCCAGCAGTTACTCGAGGCGGGGCCTCGGAACTGAAGCTTTCTTT.

The V gene is TRBV7-6, the J gene TRBJ2-5; 7 bases agree with TRBD2. Germline V lookup: CDR1 SGHVS, CDR2 FNYEAQ. This CDR3 has 15 residues. V shed 3 bases and J 5 bases; nucleotides not matched to a gene: 9. The CDR3 region has the DNA TGTGCCAGCAGCTTGGGGAGGGGTGTGGTTGAGACCCAGTACTTC. Translation: CASSLGRGVVETQYF.

This rearrangement joins TRBV11-1 to TRBJ2-1, with 7 bases aligning to TRBD2. CDR3 size: 17 residues. V gave up 2 bases and J gave up 8 bases; unmatched junction bases: 15. Germline CDR1 SGHAT, CDR2 FQDESV (reference sequence). In nucleotides, the CDR3 is TGTGCCAGCAGCTTACTGGCGGGAGTTTTTAGTTTCCATGAGCAGTTCTTC. Its translation: CASSLLAGVFSFHEQFF.

The chain has TRBV5-1 and TRBJ2-3; D is uncertain. The CDR3 spans 16 residues. Trimming took 0 bases from V and 0 from J, leaving 11 bases between them. Germline V gene data show CDR1 as SGHRS and CDR2 as YFSETQ. CDR3 DNA sequence: TGCGCCAGCAGCTTGGTTACTTATACTAGCACAGATACGCAGTATTTT. Protein sequence: CASSLVTYTSTDTQYF.

This clone has just one count. The chain employs TRBV27 and TRBJ2-7; 9 nucleotides align to TRBD2. This CDR3 region has 15 residues. Germline CDR1 and CDR2: MNHEY and SMNVEV (reference sequence). The trim removed 2 bases at V and 5 bases at J, leaving 7 bases unmatched. Here the CDR3 DNA reads TGTGCCAGCAGTTTAGGGGGACTAGCTGCAGACGAGCAGTACTTC. Residues: CASSLGGLAADEQYF.

As concerns this clone: One end of the junction fails to match germline, which may point to a read error. This CDR3 is CAGSTVAGEETQYF. The DNA for the CDR3 is TGTGCCGGCAGCACCGTAGCGGGGGAAGAGACCCAGTACTTC. The chain combines TRBV5-4 with TRBJ2-5; the match to TRBD2 covers 9 bases. Germline lookup yields CDR1 SGHNT and CDR2 YYREEE (reference sequence). The CDR3 loop spans 14 amino acids. The full variable domain, completed using reference TRBV5-4 and TRBJ2-5, is ETGVTQSPTHLIKTRGQQVTLRCSSQSGHNTVSWYQQALGQGPQFIFQYYREEENGRGNFPPRFSGLQFPNYSSELNVNALELDDSALYLCAGSTVAGEETQYFGPGTRLLVL.

This clone was seen a handful of times. The chain links TRBV30 to TRBJ1-1, with D possibly being TRBD1 (6 bases). CDR1 GTSNPN and CDR2 SVGIG come from the germline V gene (reference sequence). This CDR3 is built from 16 residues. Trimming pared 0 bases from V and 3 bases from J, leaving 17 bases between. CDR3 in amino acids: CAWSVVSWGLDTEAFF. The CDR3 DNA sequence: TGTGCCTGGAGTGTAGTTTCTTGGGGGCTGGACACTGAAGCTTTCTTT.

This chain uses TRBV19 with TRBJ2-1, with D unclear. Germline assignment: CDR1 LNHDA and CDR2 SQIVND (reference sequence). The CDR3 runs 15 residues. V was cut by 0 bases and J by 0 bases, with 6 bases left in between. The CDR3: CASSIDPSSYNEQFF. The CDR3 nucleotides read TGTGCCAGTAGTATAGATCCTAGCTCCTACAATGAGCAGTTCTTC.

This chain links TRBV5-1 with TRBJ1-6, with 7 bases aligning to TRBD1. There are 15 residues in the CDR3. Looked up from germline, CDR1 is SGHRS and CDR2 is YFSETQ. Trimming took 0 bases from V and 7 from J; bases not matched to a gene: 4. In DNA, the CDR3 is TGCGCCAGCAGCTTGGAAGACAGGGTGAATTCACCCCTCCACTTT. Encoded protein: CASSLEDRVNSPLHF.

The chain couples TRBV6-5 to TRBJ2-1; 10 positions agree with TRBD2. Unmatched junction bases numbered 3, after V lost 0 bases and J lost 4 bases. The germline V gene has CDR1 MNHEY and CDR2 SVGAGI. The CDR3 consists of 16 residues. The CDR3 region has the DNA TGTGCCAGCAGTTACTCCCTAGCGGGGGATTACAATGAGCAGTTCTTC. Translated, it gives CASSYSLAGDYNEQFF.

With respect to this clone: The sample contains more than one DNA sequence encoding this CDR3. The J gene is TRBJ2-1, the V gene TRBV28, with D possibly matching TRBD1 (6 bases). Trimming took 8 bases from V and 10 from J, leaving 6 bases between them. Germline CDR1 and CDR2: MDHEN and SYDVKM. The CDR3 extends over 9 amino acids. The CDR3 spells CASGGEQFF. The CDR3 nucleotides read TGTGCCAGCGGGGGCGAGCAGTTCTTC.

The rearrangement joins TRBV11-3 to TRBJ2-7; tentative D call: TRBD1 (6 bases). In germline, CDR1 is SGHNT, CDR2 YENEEA. The germline V and J ends were trimmed by 0 bases and 3 bases, with 9 bases remaining between them. The CDR3 covers 14 residues. The CDR3: CASSLEFRGYEQYF. CDR3 DNA: TGTGCCAGCAGCTTAGAGTTCAGGGGCTACGAGCAGTACTTC.

CDR3 nucleotides: TGTGCCAGCAGCTTAGATTGGACAGAGCTTGGAACCATATATTTT. Its protein is CASSLDWTELGTIYF. The chain has TRBV7-9 and TRBJ1-3; weak D call: TRBD1 (6 bases). With 1 base removed from V and 10 bases from J, the gap between germline ends came to 17 bases. This CDR3 is 15 amino acids long. CDR1 and CDR2 (germline): SEHNR, FQNEAQ (reference sequence).

This rearrangement joins TRBV27 to TRBJ2-1, with D maybe TRBD2 (6 bases). V was trimmed by 3 bases and J by 9 bases, leaving 12 bases between them. The germline V gene encodes CDR1 MNHEY and CDR2 SMNVEV (reference sequence). There are 13 residues in the CDR3. The CDR3 DNA follows: TGTGCCAGCAGTTTCGGGAGAAGTACTGAGCAGTTCTTC. Translated, it gives CASSFGRSTEQFF.

The chain couples TRBV5-1 to TRBJ2-1; 7 bases map to TRBD2. The CDR3 loop spans 15 amino acids. Germline V gene sequence: CDR1 SGHRS, CDR2 YFSETQ. The trim removed 3 bases at V and 7 bases at J, leaving 10 bases unmatched. The CDR3 coding sequence is TGCGCCAGCAGCTATAGACTAGCTGTCTGTAATGAGCAGTTCTTC. Encoded protein: CASSYRLAVCNEQFF.

The chain recombines TRBV7-6 with TRBJ2-1; perhaps TRBD2 as D (5 bases). Trimming shortened V by 2 bases and J by 0 bases, and 11 bases separated the two germline ends. This CDR3 has 16 residues. The V gene's germline CDR1 is SGHVS and CDR2 FNYEAQ. CDR3 in DNA: TGTGCCAGCAGCTTACGACTACCGAGCTCCTACAATGAGCAGTTCTTC. Its translation: CASSLRLPSSYNEQFF.

J is TRBJ2-7 and V is TRBV6-5, with TRBD2 matching over 9 bases. The CDR3 totals 16 residues. The J segment lost 2 bases and the V segment lost 1 base, leaving 6 bases of the junction unmatched. Germline V gene sequence: CDR1 MNHEY, CDR2 SVGAGI. CDR3 bases: TGTGCCAGCAGTTACTTAAAGCGGGGGGCAGCCTACGAGCAGTACTTC. Translating gives CASSYLKRGAAYEQYF.

The chain couples TRBV10-2 to TRBJ2-7; tentatively, D is TRBD1 (6 bases). The germline V gene encodes CDR1 WSHSY and CDR2 SAAADI. CDR3 size: 14 residues. V was shortened by 7 bases and J by 6 bases, with 19 bases between the two germline ends. The CDR3 loop reads CASTPDRSFFEQYF. CDR3 DNA: TGCGCCAGCACTCCCGACAGGTCCTTCTTCGAGCAGTACTTC.

This chain connects TRBV2 to TRBJ1-2, with 10 bases fitting TRBD1. Germline CDR1 reads SNHLY; CDR2 reads FYNNEI. The CDR3 has 17 amino acids. The junction had 12 bases not matched to a gene; V was cut back by 0 bases and J by 8 bases. The CDR3 DNA reads TGTGCCAGCAGTGAAGCGGGGACAGGGGATTTCGTTGGCGGCTACACCTTC. Translating gives CASSEAGTGDFVGGYTF.

The gene calls are TRBV15 and TRBJ2-1, with TRBD2 identical over 10 bases. Trimming removed 6 bases from V and 6 bases from J; junction bases left unmatched: 11. The CDR3 runs to 16 residues. Germline CDR1 LNHNV, CDR2 YYDKDF (reference sequence). The CDR3 DNA follows: TGTGCCACCAGTGATAAGCGGGAGGGCCTCGGCAATGAGCAGTTCTTC. It encodes CATSDKREGLGNEQFF.

The chain couples TRBV5-1 to TRBJ1-1; the D is unclear. Germline V gives CDR1 SGHRS, CDR2 YFSETQ. V lost 4 bases and J 7 bases, leaving 14 bases between the germline ends. This CDR3 spans 13 amino acids. CDR3 bases: TGCGCCAGCAGCACATATCCGGCGGTTGAAGCTTTCTTT. Its protein product is CASSTYPAVEAFF.

The CDR3 bases are TGTGCCAGCAGCCCCCCGAGCTCCTACGAGCAGTACTTC. It encodes CASSPPSSYEQYF. The gene calls are TRBV7-9 and TRBJ2-7; D uncertain. Trimming removed 5 bases from V and 0 bases from J, with 8 bases in between. Germline V gene sequence: CDR1 SEHNR, CDR2 FQNEAQ (reference sequence). The CDR3 loop spans 13 amino acids.

This clone was picked up one time. The chain couples TRBV5-6 to TRBJ2-2; D is unclear. The germline V gene has CDR1 SGHDT and CDR2 YYEEEE. V was trimmed by 2 bases and J by 4 bases, leaving 15 bases between them. This CDR3 has 16 amino acids. The CDR3 nucleotides are TGTGCCAGCAGCTTATTGTCCGGGTTCGGCACCGGGGAGCTGTTTTTT. It specifies CASSLLSGFGTGELFF.